By frequency, the clone carrying this T cell receptor (beta chain) registers medium-sized. Its cognate antigen is unknown. The CDR3 extends 3 residues past the end of the read, so its final part is completed from the germline J gene. Profiled with immunoSEQ multiplex PCR; TCRdb holds only in-frame clones, not every one. The listing records more than 2,000 clones. This specimen comes from a study of Tregs in tolerant kidney transplant recipients. Broader study findings: No direct test of biological reproducibility was done here.

Recipient PBMCs carried a CFSE label and met irradiated graft donor PBMCs for five to seven days before FACS sorting. The CDR3 consists of 13 residues. The germline CDR1 and CDR2 sequences are LNHDA and SQIVND (reference sequence). The V segment lost 10 bases and the J segment 0 bases; nucleotides outside the gene matches: 1. The V gene is TRBV19, the J gene TRBJ2-2, with 8 positions matching TRBD1. This clonotype originated in a human patient who received a combined kidney and bone marrow transplant. Sample: CD4+ T cells from blood cultured with allogeneic cells, taken before the transplant. CDR3 loop: CATDRANTGELFF. The part of the CDR3 DNA that was read is TGTGCCACGGACAGGGCGAACACCGGGGAG.